This T cell receptor beta chain came from a study of CD8 T cells in Susac syndrome. Reverse transcription of roughly 0.5 to 1 ug RNA was performed with random hexamers. MiXCR, applied by TCRdb to the immunoSEQ multiplex PCR reads, yields one record per CDR3 protein. In the table there are hundreds of thousands of distinct CDR3 sequences, 94% of which are singletons. Trimming shortened V by 0 bases and J by 8 bases, and 13 bases separated the two germline ends. The CDR3 is 15 amino acids. Germline assignment: CDR1 LGHNA and CDR2 YSLEER. The chain carries TRBV4-3 and TRBJ2-2, with D maybe TRBD2 (6 bases). This receptor was taken from a human donor with Susac syndrome. The sample consisted of CD4+ T cells from PBMCs. In DNA, the CDR3 is TGCGCCAGCAGCCAAGAACTCGGGGCGGGAGGGGAGCTGTTTTTT. Its translation is CASSQELGAGGELFF.